This TCR beta chain was obtained from a study of blood T cell repertoires in COVID-19. Across the study: Sample material is recorded as cDNA or gDNA derived from T cells, B-cell-depleted T cells, or PBMCs.

V dropped 3 bases and J dropped 3 bases, with 12 bases sitting between them. Germline V gene sequence: CDR1 LNHDA, CDR2 SQIVND (reference sequence). The CDR3 is 15 residues long. As handled by the study authors: Nucleated cell number was recorded as an estimate derived from reference gene primer amplification. Sequencing used immunoSEQ multiplex PCR; TCRdb keeps in-frame clones, though not all of them. V and J calls and clone size are as listed in that table; D and trimming were resolved from the DNA. The sample has some 340,000 clones, around 85% seen once; the top ten hold roughly 3.9%. The chain joins TRBV19 to TRBJ1-5; D is perhaps TRBD1 (6 bases). The source material was peripheral blood. The receptor's source is a woman under 30 with acute or convalescent COVID-19. CDR3 in DNA: TGTGCCAGTAGTATTCCCGGGACACCCAATCAGCCCCAGCATTTT. Translation: CASSIPGTPNQPQHF.